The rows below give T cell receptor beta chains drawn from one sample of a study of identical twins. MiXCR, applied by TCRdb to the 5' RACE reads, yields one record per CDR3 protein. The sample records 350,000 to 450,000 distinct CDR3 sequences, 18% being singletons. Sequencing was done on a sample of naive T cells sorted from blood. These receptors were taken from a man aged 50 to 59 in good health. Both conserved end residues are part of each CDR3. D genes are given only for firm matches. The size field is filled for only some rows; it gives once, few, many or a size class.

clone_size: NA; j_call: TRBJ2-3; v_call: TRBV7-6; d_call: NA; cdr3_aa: CASSSEASADTQYF; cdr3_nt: TGTGCCAGCAGCTCAGAGGCTAGCGCAGATACGCAGTATTTT
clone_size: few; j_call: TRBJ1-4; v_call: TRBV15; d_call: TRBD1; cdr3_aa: CATSRGLTGDEKLFF; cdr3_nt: TGTGCCACCAGCAGAGGATTGACAGGGGATGAAAAACTGTTTTTT
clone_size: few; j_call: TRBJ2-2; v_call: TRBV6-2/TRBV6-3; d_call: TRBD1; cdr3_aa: CASSGTDTGELFF; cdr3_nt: TGTGCCAGCAGTGGGACAGACACCGGGGAGCTGTTTTTT
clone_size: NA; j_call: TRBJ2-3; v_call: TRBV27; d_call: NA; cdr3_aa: CASSFFIASSTDTQYF; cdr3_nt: TGTGCCAGCAGCTTTTTTATAGCCTCCTCCACAGATACGCAGTATTTT
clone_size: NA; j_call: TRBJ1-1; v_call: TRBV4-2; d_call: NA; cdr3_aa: CASSQDLGGTMNTEAFF; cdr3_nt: TGTGCCAGCAGCCAAGATCTGGGGGGGACTATGAACACTGAAGCTTTCTTT
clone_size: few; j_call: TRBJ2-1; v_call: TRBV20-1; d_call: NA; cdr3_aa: CSARGGSRSLGGYEQFF; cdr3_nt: TGCAGTGCTAGAGGGGGATCGAGGTCCTTGGGGGGCTATGAGCAGTTCTTC
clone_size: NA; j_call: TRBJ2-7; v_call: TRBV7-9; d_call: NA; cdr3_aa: CASSRTWEVGSEQYF; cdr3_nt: TGTGCCAGCAGCCGAACCTGGGAGGTGGGGTCGGAGCAGTACTTC
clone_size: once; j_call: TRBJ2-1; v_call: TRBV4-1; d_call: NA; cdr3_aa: CASSQSRFDPYNEQFF; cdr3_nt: TGCGCCAGCAGCCAATCTAGGTTTGACCCCTACAATGAGCAGTTCTTC
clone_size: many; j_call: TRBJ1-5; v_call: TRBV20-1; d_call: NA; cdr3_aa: CSASLGGQRNQPQHF; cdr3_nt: TGCAGTGCTAGTCTGGGGGGGCAGAGGAATCAGCCCCAGCATTTT
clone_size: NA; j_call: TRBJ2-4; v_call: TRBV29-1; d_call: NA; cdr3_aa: CSVTPWGKNIQYF; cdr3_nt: TGCAGCGTTACGCCCTGGGGGAAAAACATTCAGTACTTC
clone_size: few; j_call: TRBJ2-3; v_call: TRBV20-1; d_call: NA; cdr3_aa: CSANRALPSTDTQYF; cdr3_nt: TGCAGTGCTAATCGGGCCCTTCCTAGCACAGATACGCAGTATTTT
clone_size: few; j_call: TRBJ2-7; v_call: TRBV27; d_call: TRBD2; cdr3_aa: CASSYAPAGFVAGLEEQYF; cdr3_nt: TGTGCCAGCAGTTACGCCCCGGCAGGGTTTGTAGCGGGACTTGAAGAGCAGTACTTC
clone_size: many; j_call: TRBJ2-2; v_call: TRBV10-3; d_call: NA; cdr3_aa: CAISEGLSSTGELFF; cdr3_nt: TGTGCCATCAGTGAGGGACTTTCAAGCACCGGGGAGCTGTTTTTT
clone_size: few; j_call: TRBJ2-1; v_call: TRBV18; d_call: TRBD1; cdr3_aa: CASSRDREEQFF; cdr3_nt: TGTGCCAGCTCACGGGACAGGGAAGAGCAGTTCTTC
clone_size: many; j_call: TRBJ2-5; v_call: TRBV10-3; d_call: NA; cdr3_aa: CAISGSGTQQETQYF; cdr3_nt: TGTGCCATCAGTGGATCCGGGACACAACAAGAGACCCAGTACTTC
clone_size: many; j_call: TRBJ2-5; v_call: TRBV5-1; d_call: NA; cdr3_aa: CASSLSGIKETQYF; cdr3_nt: TGCGCCAGCAGCTTGTCAGGGATAAAGGAGACCCAGTACTTC
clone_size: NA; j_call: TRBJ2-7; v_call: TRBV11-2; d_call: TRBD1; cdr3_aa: CASSSFFGTGVYEQYF; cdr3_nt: TGTGCCAGCAGCTCCTTTTTCGGGACAGGGGTGTACGAGCAGTACTTC
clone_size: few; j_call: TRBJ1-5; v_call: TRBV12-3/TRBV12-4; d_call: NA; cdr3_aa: CASSGETGPQPQHF; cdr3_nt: TGTGCCAGCAGTGGCGAAACAGGGCCTCAGCCCCAGCATTTT
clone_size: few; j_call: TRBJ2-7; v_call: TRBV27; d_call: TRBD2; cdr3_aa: CASRKIGGMSSYEQYF; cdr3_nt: TGTGCCAGCAGAAAAATCGGGGGGATGAGCTCCTACGAGCAGTACTTC
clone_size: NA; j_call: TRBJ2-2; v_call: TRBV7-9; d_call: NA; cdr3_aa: CASSLNPANTGELFF; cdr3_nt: TGTGCCAGCAGCTTAAATCCTGCGAACACCGGGGAGCTGTTTTTT
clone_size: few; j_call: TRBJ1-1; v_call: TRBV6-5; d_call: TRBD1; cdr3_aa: CASSLLVGTGNTEAFF; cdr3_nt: TGTGCCAGCAGTCTACTCGTCGGGACAGGGAACACTGAAGCTTTCTTT
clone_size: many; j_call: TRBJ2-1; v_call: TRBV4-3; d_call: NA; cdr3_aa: CASSQMGPYNEQFF; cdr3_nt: TGCGCCAGCAGCCAAATGGGCCCATACAATGAGCAGTTCTTC
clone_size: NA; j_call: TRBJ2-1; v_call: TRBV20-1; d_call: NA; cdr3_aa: CSATTGLGFNVQFF; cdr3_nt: TGCAGTGCCACGACTGGTTTAGGGTTCAATGTGCAGTTCTTC
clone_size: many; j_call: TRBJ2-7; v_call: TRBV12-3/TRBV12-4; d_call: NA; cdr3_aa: CASSLDTGREYF; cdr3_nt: TGTGCCAGCAGTTTAGATACAGGGAGGGAGTACTTC
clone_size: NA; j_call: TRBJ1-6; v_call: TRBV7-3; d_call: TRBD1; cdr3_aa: CASSIGTVTSPLHF; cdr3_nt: TGTGCCAGCAGCATCGGGACAGTTACTTCACCCCTCCACTTT
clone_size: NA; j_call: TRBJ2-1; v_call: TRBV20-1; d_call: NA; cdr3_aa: CSARDLRASYFDEQFF; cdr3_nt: TGCAGTGCTAGAGATCTCCGGGCTAGTTATTTCGATGAGCAGTTCTTC
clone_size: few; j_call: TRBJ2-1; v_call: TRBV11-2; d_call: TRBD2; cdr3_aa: CASSSGLAGGYTYNEQFF; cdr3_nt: TGTGCCAGCAGCTCGGGACTAGCGGGAGGGTACACCTACAATGAGCAGTTCTTC
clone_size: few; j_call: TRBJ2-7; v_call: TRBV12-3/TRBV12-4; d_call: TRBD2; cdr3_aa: CASSQGMGLAGDSYEQYF; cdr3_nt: TGTGCCAGCAGCCAGGGGATGGGACTAGCGGGGGACTCCTACGAGCAGTACTTC
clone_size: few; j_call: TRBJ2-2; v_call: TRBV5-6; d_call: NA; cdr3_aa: CASRWDGNPDGELFF; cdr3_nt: TGTGCCAGCAGGTGGGACGGTAATCCGGACGGGGAGCTGTTTTTT
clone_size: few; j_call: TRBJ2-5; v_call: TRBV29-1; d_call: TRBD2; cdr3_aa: CSVAALAGPDDQYF; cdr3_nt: TGCAGCGTCGCCGCGCTAGCGGGACCCGATGACCAGTACTTC
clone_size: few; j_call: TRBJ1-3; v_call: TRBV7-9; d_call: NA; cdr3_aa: CASSGRRNTIYF; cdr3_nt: TGTGCCAGCAGCGGTCGGAGGAACACCATATATTTT
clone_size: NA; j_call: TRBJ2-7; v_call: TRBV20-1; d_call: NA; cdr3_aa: CSARVVLQDEQYF; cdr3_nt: TGCAGTGCTAGAGTGGTCCTCCAGGACGAGCAGTACTTC
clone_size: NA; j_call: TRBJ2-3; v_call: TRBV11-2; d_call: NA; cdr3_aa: CASSALRSYPSTDTQYF; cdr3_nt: TGTGCCAGCAGCGCCTTGCGCAGCTACCCTAGCACAGATACGCAGTATTTT
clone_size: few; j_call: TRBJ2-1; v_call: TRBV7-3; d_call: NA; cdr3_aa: CASSSVRTSYNEQFF; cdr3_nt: TGTGCCAGCAGCTCTGTTCGGACCAGCTACAATGAGCAGTTCTTC
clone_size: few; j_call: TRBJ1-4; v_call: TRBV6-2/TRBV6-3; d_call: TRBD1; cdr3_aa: CASSTARTGRKLFF; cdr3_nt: TGTGCCAGCAGTACCGCCCGGACAGGACGAAAACTGTTTTTT
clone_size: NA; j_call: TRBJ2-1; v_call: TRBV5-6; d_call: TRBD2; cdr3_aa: CASSLGLVGEQFF; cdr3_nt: TGTGCCAGCAGCCTAGGACTAGTAGGTGAGCAGTTCTTC
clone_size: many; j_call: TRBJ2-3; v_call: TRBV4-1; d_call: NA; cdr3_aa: CASSQGPDTQYF; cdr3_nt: TGCGCCAGCAGCCAAGGTCCAGATACGCAGTATTTT
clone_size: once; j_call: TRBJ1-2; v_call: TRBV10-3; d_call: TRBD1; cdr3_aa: CAISDGQGDYGYTF; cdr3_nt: TGTGCCATCAGTGATGGACAGGGGGACTATGGCTACACCTTC
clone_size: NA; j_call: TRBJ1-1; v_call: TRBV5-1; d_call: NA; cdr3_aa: CASSLVQGGLDTEAFF; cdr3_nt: TGCGCCAGCAGCTTGGTACAGGGAGGGTTGGACACTGAAGCTTTCTTT
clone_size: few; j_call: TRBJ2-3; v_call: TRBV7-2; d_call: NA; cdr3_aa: CASSLTVAASTDTQYF; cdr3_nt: TGTGCCAGCAGCTTAACTGTTGCGGCTAGCACAGATACGCAGTATTTT
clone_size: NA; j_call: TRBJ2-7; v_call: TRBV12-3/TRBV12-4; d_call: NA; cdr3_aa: CASSLGGGFYEQYF; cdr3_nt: TGTGCCAGCAGTTTAGGCGGAGGGTTCTACGAGCAGTACTTC
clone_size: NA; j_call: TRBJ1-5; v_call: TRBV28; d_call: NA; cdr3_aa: CASSWATSNQPQHF; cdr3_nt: TGTGCCAGCAGCTGGGCTACTAGCAATCAGCCCCAGCATTTT
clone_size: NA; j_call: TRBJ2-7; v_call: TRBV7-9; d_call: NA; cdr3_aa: CASSGQNSYEQYF; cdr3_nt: TGTGCCAGCAGCGGACAGAACTCCTACGAGCAGTACTTC
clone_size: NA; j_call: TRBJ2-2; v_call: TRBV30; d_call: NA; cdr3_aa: CAWRVAGTGELFF; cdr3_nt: TGTGCCTGGAGGGTGGCGGGGACCGGGGAGCTGTTTTTT
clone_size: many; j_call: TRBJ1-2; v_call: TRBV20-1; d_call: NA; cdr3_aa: CSAQMQGLNYGYTF; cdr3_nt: TGCAGTGCCCAGATGCAGGGCCTTAACTATGGCTACACCTTC
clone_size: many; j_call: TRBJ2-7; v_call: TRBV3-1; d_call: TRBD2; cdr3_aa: CASSSRGGDAQYF; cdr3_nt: TGTGCCAGCAGCTCCCGGGGGGGTGATGCGCAGTACTTC
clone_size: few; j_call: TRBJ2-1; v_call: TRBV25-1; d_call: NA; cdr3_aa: CASRGVGSYNEQFF; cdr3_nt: TGTGCCAGCAGGGGCGTGGGCTCCTACAATGAGCAGTTCTTC
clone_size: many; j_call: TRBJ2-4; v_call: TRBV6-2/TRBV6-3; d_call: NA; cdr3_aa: CASSELDIAKNIQYF; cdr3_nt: TGTGCCAGCAGTGAGCTGGATATAGCCAAAAACATTCAGTACTTC
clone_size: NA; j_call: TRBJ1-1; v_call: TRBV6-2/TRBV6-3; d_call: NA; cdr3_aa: CARSWDGLNTEAFF; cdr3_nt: TGTGCAAGGTCATGGGACGGCCTGAACACTGAAGCTTTCTTT
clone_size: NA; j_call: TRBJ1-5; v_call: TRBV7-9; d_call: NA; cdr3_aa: CASSKGMGISNQPQHF; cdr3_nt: TGTGCCAGCAGCAAAGGGATGGGCATTAGCAATCAGCCCCAGCATTTT
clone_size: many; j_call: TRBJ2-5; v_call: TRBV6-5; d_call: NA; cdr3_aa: CASSYSIIETQYF; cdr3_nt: TGTGCCAGCAGTTACTCGATTATCGAGACCCAGTACTTC
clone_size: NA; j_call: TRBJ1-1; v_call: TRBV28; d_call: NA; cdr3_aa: CASKVAYSTEAFF; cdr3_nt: TGTGCCAGCAAGGTAGCTTATTCCACTGAAGCTTTCTTT
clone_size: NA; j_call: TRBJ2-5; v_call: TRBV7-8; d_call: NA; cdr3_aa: CASSLVSRDTQETQYF; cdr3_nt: TGTGCCAGCAGCTTAGTATCCCGGGACACCCAAGAGACCCAGTACTTC
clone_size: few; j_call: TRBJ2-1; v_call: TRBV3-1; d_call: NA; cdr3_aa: CASSRRAGTQFYNEQFF; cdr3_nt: TGTGCCAGCAGCCGCAGGGCGGGGACGCAATTCTACAATGAGCAGTTCTTC
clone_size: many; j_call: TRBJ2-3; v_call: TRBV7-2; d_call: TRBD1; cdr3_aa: CASSYLSGGGPDTQYF; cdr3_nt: TGTGCCAGCAGCTACCTATCAGGGGGCGGACCGGATACGCAGTATTTT
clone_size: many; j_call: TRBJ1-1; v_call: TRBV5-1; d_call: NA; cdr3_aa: CASSLVGQGLEAFF; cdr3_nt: TGCGCCAGCAGCTTGGTGGGGCAGGGGCTTGAAGCTTTCTTT
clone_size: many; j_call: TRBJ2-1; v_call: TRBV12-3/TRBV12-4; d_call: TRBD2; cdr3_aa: CASSSTSGRANEQFF; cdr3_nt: TGTGCCAGCAGTTCTACTAGCGGGAGGGCGAATGAGCAGTTCTTC
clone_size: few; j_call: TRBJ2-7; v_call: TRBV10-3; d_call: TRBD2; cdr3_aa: CAISDAAGSYEQYF; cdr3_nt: TGTGCCATCAGTGACGCAGCGGGGTCCTACGAGCAGTACTTC
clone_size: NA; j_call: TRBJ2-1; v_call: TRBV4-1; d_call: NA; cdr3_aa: CASSQGVGGQYNEQFF; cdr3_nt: TGCGCCAGCAGCCAAGGGGTAGGGGGGCAATACAATGAGCAGTTCTTC